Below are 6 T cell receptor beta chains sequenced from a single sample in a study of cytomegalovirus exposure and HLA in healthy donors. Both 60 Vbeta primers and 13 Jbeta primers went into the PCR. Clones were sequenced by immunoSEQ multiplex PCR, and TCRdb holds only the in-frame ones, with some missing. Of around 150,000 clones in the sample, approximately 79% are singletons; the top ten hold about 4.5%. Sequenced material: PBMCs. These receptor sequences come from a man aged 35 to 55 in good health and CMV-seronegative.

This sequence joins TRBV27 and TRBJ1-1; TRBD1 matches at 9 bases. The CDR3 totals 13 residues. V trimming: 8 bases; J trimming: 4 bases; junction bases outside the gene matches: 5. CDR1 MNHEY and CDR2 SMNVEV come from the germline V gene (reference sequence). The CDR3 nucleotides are TGTGCCAGCTTACAGGGGGCGAGCACTGAAGCTTTCTTT. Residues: CASLQGASTEAFF.

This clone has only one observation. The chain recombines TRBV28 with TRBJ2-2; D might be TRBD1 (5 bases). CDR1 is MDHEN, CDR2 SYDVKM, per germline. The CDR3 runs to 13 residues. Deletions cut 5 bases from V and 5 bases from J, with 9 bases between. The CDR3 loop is CASSVTATGELFF. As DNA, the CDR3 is TGTGCCAGCAGTGTGACAGCAACCGGGGAGCTGTTTTTT.

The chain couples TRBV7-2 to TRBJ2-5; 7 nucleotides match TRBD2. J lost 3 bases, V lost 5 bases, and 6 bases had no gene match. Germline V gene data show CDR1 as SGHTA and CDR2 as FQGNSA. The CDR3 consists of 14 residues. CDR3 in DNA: TGTGCCAGCAGCCGGCGGGGGTATGAAGAGACCCAGTACTTC. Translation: CASSRRGYEETQYF.

Here the CDR3 DNA reads TGTGCCAGCAGCTCAGGGGACAGGGGGGCTTATAGCAATCAGCCCCAGCATTTT. Translating it yields CASSSGDRGAYSNQPQHF. The chain employs TRBV11-2 and TRBJ1-5; 11 bases match TRBD1. Germline V CDR1 and CDR2: SGHAT, FQNNGV. The CDR3 length is 18 residues. Trimming took 4 bases from V and 0 from J; bases not matched to a gene: 8.

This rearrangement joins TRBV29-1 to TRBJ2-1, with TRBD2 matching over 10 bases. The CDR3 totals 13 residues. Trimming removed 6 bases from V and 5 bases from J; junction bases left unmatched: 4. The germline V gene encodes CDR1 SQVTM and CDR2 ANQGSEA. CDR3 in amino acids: CSVAGGPDNEQFF. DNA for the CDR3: TGCAGCGTAGCGGGGGGGCCAGACAATGAGCAGTTCTTC.

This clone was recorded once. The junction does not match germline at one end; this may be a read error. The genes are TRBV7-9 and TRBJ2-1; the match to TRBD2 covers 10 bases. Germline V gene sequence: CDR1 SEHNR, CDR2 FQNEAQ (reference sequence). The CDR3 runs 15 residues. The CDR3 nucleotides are TGTTCCAGCAGCTCGCTAGCGGGGGAAGGCAATGAGCAGTTCTTC. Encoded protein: CSSSSLAGEGNEQFF.